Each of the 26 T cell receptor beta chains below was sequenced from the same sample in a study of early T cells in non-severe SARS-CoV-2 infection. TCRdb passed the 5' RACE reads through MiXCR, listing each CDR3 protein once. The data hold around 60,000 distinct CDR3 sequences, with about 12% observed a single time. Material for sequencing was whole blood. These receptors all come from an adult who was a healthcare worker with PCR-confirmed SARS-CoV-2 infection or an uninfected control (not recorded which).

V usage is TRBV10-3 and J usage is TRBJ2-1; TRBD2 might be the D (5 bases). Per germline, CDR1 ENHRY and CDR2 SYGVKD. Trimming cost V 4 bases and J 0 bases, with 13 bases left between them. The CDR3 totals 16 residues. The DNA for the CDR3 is TGTGCCATCAGTGGTTATGAGGGTAGCTCCTACAATGAGCAGTTCTTC. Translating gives CAISGYEGSSYNEQFF.

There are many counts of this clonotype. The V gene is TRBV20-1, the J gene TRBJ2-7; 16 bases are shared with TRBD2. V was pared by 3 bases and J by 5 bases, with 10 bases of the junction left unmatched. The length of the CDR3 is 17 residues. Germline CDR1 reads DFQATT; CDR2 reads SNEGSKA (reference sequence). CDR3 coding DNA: TGCAGTGCTAGCCCTGGGACTAGCGGGAGGGCCTTTAACGAGCAGTACTTC. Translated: CSASPGTSGRAFNEQYF.

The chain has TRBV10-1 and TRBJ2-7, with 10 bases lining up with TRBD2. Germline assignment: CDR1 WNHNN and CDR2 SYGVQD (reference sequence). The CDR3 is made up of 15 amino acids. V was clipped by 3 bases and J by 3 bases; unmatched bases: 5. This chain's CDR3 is CASSEGPSGGYEQYF. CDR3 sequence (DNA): TGCGCCAGCAGTGAAGGCCCTAGCGGGGGCTACGAGCAGTACTTC.

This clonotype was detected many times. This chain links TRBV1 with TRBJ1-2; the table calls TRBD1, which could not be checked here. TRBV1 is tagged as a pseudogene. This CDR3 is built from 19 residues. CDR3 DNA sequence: TGCACCAGCAGCCAAGATCTCCCCCTTCAGGGAAGGGCGACCTATGGCTACACCTTC. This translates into CTSSQDLPLQGRATYGYTF.

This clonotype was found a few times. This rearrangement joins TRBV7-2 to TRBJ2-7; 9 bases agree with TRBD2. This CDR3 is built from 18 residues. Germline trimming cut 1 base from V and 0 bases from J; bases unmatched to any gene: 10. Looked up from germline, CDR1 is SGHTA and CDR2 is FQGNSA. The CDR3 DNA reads TGTGCCAGCAGCTTAGTCGGAGCGGGGGGCCCTAGCTCCTACGAGCAGTACTTC. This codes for CASSLVGAGGPSSYEQYF.

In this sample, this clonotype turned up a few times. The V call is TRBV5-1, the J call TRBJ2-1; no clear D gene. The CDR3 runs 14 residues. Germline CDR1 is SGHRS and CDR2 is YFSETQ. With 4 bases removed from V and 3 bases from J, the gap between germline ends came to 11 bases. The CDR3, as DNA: TGCGCCAGCAGCATGGATTGGGTCTACAATGAGCAGTTCTTC. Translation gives CASSMDWVYNEQFF.

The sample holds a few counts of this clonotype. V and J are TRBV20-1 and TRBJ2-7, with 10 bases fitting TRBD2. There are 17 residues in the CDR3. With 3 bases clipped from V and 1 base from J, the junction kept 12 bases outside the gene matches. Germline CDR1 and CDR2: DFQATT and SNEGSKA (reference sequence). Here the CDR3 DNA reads TGCAGTGCTAGTGGGTTAGCGGGGGGCCTATCGTCCTACGAGCAGTACTTC. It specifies CSASGLAGGLSSYEQYF.

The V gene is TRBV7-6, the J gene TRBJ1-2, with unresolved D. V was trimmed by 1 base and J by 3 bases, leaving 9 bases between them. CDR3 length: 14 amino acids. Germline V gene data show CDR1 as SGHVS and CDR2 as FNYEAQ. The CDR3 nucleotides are TGTGCCAGCAGCTTAGAGCCAGGCGACTATGGCTACACCTTC. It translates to CASSLEPGDYGYTF.

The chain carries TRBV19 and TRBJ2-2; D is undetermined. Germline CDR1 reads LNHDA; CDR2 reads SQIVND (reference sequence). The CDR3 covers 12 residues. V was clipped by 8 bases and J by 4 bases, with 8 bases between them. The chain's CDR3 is CASDKRTGELFF. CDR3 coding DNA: TGTGCCAGTGACAAGCGCACCGGGGAGCTGTTTTTT.

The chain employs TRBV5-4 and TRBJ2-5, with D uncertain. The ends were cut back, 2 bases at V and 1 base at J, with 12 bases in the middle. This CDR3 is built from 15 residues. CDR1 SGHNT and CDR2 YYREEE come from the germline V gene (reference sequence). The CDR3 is CASSLRIGPQETQYF. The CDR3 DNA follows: TGTGCCAGCAGCTTAAGGATAGGCCCCCAAGAGACCCAGTACTTC.

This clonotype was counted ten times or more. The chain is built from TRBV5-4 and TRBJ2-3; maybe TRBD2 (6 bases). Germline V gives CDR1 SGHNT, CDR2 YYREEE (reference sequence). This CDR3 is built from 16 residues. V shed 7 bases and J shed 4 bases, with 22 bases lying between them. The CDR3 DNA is TGTGCCAGCGGGCGGGACTCGTCTGGGGGTGCAGATACGCAGTATTTT. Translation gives CASGRDSSGGADTQYF.

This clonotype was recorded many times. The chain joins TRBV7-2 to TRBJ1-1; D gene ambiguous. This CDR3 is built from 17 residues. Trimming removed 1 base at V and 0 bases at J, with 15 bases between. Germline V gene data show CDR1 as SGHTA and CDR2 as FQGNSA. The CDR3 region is CASSLEGTATMNTEAFF. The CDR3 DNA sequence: TGTGCCAGCAGCTTAGAGGGCACAGCTACGATGAACACTGAAGCTTTCTTT.

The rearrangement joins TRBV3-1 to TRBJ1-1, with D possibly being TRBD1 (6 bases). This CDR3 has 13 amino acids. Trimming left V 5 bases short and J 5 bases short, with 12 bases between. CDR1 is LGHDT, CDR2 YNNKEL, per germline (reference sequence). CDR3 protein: CASSSQGNTEAFF. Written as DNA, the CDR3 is TGTGCCAGCAGCTCCCAGGGGAATACTGAAGCTTTCTTT.

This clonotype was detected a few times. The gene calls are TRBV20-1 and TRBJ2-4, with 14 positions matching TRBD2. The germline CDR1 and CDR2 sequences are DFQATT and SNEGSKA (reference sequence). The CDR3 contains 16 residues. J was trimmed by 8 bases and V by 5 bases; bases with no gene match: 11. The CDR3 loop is CSASRLAGGLGDIQYF. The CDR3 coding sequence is TGCAGTGCTTCCCGACTAGCGGGAGGGTTGGGAGACATTCAGTACTTC.

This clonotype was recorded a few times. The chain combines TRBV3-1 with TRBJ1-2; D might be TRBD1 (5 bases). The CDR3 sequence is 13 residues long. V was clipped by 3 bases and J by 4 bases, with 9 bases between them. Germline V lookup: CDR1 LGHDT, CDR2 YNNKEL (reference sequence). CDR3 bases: TGTGCCAGCAGCCATGGGGGTCCCTATGGCTACACCTTC. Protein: CASSHGGPYGYTF.

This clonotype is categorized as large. The CDR3 region has the DNA TGTGCCAGTCGCCCGGAACCCGACCAGTGGTTCTCCTACAATGAGCAGTTCTTC. It is translated as CASRPEPDQWFSYNEQFF. The J gene is TRBJ2-1, the V gene TRBV19; no definite D call. CDR1 and CDR2 (germline): LNHDA, SQIVND (reference sequence). This CDR3 has 18 residues. V lost 8 bases to trimming and J lost 0 bases, with 23 bases between them.

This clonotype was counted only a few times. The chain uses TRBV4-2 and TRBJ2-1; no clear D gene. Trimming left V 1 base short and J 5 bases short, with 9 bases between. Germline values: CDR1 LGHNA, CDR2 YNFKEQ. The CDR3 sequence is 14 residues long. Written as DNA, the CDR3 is TGTGCCAGCAGCCAAGGTCTAGAGAACAATGAGCAGTTCTTC. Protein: CASSQGLENNEQFF.

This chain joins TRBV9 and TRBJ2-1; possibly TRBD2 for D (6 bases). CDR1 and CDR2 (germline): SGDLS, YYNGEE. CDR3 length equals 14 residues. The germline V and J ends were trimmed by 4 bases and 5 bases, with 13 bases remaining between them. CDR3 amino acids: CASSPRREHNEQFF. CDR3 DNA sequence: TGTGCCAGCAGCCCCCGGAGGGAACACAATGAGCAGTTCTTC.

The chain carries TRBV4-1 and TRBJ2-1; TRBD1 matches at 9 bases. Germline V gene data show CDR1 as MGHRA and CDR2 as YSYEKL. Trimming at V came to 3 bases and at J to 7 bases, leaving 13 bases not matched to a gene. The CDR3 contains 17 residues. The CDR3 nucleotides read TGCGCCAGCAGCCAGCTATTAAGGGACAGGGAGGGGAATGAGCAGTTCTTC. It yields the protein CASSQLLRDREGNEQFF.

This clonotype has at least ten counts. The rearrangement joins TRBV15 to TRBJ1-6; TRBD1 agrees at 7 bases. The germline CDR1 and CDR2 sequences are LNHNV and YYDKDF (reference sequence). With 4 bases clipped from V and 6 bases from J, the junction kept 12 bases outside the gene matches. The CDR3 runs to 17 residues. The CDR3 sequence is CATSIRQGAVSNSPLHF. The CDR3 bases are TGTGCCACCAGCATTCGACAGGGAGCGGTCAGTAATTCACCCCTCCACTTT.

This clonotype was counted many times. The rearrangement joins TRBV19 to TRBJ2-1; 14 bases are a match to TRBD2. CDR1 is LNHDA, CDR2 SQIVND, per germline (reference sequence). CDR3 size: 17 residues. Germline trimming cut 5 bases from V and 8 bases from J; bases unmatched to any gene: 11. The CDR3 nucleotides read TGTGCCAGTAGTGTCCCGGGACTAGCGGGAGTAGGCGATGAGCAGTTCTTC. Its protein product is CASSVPGLAGVGDEQFF.

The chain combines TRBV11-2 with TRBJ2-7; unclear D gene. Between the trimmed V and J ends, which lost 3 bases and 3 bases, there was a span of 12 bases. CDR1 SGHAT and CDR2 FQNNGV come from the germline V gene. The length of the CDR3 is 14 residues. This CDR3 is CASSLTFMGYEQYF. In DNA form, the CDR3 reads TGTGCCAGCAGCTTGACCTTTATGGGCTACGAGCAGTACTTC. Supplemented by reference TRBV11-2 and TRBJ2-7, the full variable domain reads EAGVAQSPRYKIIEKRQSVAFWCNPISGHATLYWYQQILGQGPKLLIQFQNNGVVDDSQLPKDRFSAERLKGVDSTLKIQPAKLEDSAVYLCASSLTFMGYEQYFGPGTRLTVT.

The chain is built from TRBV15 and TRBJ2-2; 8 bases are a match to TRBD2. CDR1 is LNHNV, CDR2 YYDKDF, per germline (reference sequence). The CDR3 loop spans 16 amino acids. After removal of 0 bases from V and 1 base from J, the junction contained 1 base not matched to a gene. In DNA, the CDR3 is TGTGCCACCAGCAGAGATACTAGCGGGAACACCGGGGAGCTGTTTTTT. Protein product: CATSRDTSGNTGELFF.

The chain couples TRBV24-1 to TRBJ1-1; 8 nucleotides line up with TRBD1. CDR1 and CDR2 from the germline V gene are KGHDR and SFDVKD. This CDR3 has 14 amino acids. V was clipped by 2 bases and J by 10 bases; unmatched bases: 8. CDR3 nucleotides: TGTGCCACCAGTGATTCAGGGGGCAAGTTTGGAGCTTTCTTT. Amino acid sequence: CATSDSGGKFGAFF.

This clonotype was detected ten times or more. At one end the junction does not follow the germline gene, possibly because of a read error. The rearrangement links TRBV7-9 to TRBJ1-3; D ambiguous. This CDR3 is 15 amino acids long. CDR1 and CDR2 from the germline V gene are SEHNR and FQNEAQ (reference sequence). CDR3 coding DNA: TGTGCCAGCAGCTTCGCAGGAAGCTCTGAAAACACCATATATTTT. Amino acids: CASSFAGSSENTIYF.

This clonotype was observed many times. This chain's CDR3 is CSVELQGASYNEQFF. In DNA form, the CDR3 reads TGCAGCGTTGAACTACAGGGTGCCTCCTACAATGAGCAGTTCTTC. V is TRBV29-1 and J is TRBJ2-1, with D perhaps matching TRBD1 (6 bases). Trimming stripped 2 bases from V and 0 bases from J, with 11 bases between. CDR3 size: 15 residues. The germline V gene has CDR1 SQVTM and CDR2 ANQGSEA.